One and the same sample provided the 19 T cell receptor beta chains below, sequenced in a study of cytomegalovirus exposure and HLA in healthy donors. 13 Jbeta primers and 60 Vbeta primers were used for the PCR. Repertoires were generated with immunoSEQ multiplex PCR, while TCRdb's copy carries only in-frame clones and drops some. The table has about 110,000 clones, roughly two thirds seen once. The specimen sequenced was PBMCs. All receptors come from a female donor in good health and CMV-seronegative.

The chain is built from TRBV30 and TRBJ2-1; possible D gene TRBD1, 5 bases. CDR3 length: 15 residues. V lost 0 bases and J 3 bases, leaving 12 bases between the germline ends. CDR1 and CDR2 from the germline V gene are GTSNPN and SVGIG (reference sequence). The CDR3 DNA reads TGTGCCTGGAGTGTACCAAGACAGCTCTACAATGAGCAGTTCTTC. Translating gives CAWSVPRQLYNEQFF.

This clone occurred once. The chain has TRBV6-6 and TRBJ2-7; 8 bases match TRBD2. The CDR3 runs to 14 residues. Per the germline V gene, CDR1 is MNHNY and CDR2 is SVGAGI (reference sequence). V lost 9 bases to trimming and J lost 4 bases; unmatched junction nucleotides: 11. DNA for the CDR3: TGTGCCAGTAGCTCGGGGGGGCCCAAGTACGAGCAGTACTTC. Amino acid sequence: CASSSGGPKYEQYF.

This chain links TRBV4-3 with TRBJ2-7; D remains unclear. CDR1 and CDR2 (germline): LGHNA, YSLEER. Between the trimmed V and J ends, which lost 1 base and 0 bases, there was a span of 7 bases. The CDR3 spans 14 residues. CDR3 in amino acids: CASSQGWSSYEQYF. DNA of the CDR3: TGCGCCAGCAGCCAAGGCTGGAGCTCCTACGAGCAGTACTTC.

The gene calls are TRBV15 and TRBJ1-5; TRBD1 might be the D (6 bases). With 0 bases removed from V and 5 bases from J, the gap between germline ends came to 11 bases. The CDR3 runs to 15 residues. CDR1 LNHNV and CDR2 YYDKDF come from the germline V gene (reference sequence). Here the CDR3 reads CATSRDRTDYQPQHF. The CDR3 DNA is TGTGCCACCAGCAGAGACCGGACAGATTATCAGCCCCAGCATTTT.

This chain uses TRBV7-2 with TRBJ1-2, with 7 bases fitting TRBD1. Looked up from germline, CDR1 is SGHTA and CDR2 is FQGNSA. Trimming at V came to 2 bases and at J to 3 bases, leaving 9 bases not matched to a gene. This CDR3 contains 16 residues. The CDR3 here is CASSLSLSDRHYGYTF. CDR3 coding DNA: TGTGCCAGCAGCTTAAGTCTTTCGGACAGGCACTATGGCTACACCTTC.

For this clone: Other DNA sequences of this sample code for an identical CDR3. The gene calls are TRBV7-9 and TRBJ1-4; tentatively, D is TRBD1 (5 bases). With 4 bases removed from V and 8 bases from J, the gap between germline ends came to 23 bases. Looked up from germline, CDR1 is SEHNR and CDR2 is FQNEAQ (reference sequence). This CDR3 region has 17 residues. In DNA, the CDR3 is TGTGCCAGCAGCTCACTGACAGTATCAAAAGGCAAGGAAAAACTGTTTTTT. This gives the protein CASSSLTVSKGKEKLFF.

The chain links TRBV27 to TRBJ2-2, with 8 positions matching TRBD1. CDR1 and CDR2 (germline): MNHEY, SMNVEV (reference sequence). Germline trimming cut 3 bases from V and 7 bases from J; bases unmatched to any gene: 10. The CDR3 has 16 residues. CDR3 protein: CASSFRDRTLLGELFF. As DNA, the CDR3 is TGTGCCAGCAGTTTTCGGGACAGGACCCTACTCGGGGAGCTGTTTTTT.

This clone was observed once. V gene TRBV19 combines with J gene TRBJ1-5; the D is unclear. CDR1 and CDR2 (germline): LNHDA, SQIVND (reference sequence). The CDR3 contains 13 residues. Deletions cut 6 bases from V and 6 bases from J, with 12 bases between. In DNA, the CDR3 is TGTGCCAGTAGCCTTACATGGTCTCAGCCCCAGCATTTT. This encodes CASSLTWSQPQHF.

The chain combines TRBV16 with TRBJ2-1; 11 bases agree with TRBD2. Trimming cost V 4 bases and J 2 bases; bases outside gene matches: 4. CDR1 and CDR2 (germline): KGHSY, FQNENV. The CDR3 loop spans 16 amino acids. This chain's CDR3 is CASSRGLAGAYNEQFF. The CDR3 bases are TGTGCCAGCAGCCGTGGACTAGCGGGCGCCTACAATGAGCAGTTCTTC.

Written as DNA, the CDR3 is TGTGCCACCAGCAGAGGAGAGGACAGGGTGGGGGAAAAACTGTTTTTT. This translates into CATSRGEDRVGEKLFF. The chain is built from TRBV15 and TRBJ1-4; 8 bases agree with TRBD1. With V trimmed by 1 base and J by 8 bases, 9 bases remained unmatched. The CDR3 is 16 residues long. CDR1 LNHNV and CDR2 YYDKDF come from the germline V gene (reference sequence).

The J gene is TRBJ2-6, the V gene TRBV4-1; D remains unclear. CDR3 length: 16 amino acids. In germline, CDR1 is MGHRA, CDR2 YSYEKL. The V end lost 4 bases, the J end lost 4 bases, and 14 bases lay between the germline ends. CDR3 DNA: TGCGCCAGCAGCCGCCTCAGTCGTTCGGGGGCCAACGTCCTGACTTTC. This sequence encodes CASSRLSRSGANVLTF.

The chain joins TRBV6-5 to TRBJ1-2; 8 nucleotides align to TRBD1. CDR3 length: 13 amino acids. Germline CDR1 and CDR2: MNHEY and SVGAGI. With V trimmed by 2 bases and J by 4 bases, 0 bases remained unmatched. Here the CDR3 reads CASSYTGGYGYTF. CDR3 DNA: TGTGCCAGCAGTTACACAGGGGGCTATGGCTACACCTTC.

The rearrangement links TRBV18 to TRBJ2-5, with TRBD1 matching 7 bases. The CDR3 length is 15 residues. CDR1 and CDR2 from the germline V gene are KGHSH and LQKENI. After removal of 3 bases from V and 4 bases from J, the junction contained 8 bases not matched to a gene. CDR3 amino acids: CASSPRNQGVETQYF. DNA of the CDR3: TGTGCCAGCTCACCCAGAAATCAGGGGGTAGAGACCCAGTACTTC.

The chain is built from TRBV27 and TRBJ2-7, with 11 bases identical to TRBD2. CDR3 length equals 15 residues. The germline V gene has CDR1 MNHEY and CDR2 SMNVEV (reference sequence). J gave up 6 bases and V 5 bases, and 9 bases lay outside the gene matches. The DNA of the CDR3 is TGTGCCAGCAGTCAGGGACTAGCGGCTACCGGCGAGCAGTACTTC. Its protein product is CASSQGLAATGEQYF.

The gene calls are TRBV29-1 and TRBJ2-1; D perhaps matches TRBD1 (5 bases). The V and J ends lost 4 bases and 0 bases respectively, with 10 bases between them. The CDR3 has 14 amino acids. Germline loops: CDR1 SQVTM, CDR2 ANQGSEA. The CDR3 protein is CSVGQLSSYNEQFF. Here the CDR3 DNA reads TGCAGCGTTGGACAGCTCAGCTCCTACAATGAGCAGTTCTTC.

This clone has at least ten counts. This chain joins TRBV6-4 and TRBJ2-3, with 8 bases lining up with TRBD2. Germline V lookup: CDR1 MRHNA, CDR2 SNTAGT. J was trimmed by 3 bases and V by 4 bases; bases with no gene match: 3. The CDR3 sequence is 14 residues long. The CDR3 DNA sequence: TGTGCCAGCAGTGTTTTAGCGGGAACAGATACGCAGTATTTT. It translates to CASSVLAGTDTQYF.

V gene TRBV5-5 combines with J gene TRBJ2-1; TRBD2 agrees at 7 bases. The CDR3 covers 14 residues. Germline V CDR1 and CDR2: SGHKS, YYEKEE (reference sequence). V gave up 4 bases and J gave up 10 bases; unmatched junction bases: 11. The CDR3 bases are TGTGCCAGCAGCCTGTTGCGGGAGTGGGGCGAGCAGTTCTTC. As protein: CASSLLREWGEQFF.

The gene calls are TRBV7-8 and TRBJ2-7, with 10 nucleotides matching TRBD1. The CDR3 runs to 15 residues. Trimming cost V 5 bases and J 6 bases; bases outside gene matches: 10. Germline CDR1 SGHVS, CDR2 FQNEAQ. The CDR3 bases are TGTGCCAGCAGCCCGACAGGGGGCTTTCTAAGCGAGCAGTACTTC. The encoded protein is CASSPTGGFLSEQYF.

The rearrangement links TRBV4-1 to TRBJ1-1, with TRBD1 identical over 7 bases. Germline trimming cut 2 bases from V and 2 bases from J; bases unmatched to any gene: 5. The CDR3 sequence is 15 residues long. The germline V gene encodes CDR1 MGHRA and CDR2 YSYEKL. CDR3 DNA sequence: TGCGCCAGCAGCCAACCGACAGGGAGAAACACTGAAGCTTTCTTT. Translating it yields CASSQPTGRNTEAFF.